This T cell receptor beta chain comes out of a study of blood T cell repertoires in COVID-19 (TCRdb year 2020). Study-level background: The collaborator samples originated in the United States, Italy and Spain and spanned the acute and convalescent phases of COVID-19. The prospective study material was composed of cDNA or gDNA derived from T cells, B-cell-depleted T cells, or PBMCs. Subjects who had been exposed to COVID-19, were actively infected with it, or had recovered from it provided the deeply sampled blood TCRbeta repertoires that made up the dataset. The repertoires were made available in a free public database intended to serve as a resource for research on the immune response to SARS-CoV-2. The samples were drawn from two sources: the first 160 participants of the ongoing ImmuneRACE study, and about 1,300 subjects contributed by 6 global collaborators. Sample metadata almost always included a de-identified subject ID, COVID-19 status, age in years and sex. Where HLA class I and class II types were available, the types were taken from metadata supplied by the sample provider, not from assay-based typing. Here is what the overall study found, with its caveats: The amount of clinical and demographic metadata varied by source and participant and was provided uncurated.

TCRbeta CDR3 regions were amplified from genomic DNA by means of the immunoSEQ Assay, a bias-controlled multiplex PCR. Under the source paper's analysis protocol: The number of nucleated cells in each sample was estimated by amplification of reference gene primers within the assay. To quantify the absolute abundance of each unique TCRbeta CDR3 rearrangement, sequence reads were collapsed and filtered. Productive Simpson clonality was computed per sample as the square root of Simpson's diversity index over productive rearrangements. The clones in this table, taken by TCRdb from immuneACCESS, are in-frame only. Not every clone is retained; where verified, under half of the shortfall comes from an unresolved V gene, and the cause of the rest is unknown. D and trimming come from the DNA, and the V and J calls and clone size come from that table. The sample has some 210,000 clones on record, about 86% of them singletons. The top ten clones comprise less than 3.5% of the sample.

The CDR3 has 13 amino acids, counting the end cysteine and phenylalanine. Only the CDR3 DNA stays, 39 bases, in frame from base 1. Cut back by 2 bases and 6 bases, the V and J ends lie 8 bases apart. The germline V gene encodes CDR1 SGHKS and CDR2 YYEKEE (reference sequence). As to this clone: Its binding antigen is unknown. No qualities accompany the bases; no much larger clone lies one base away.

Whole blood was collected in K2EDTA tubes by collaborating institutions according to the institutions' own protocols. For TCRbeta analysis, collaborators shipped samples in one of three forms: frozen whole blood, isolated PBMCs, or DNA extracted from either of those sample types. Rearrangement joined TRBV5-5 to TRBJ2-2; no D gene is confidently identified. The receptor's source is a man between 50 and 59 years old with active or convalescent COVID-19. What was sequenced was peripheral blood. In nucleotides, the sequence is TGTGCCAGCAGCTTCCAGTCCCCCGGGGAGCTGTTTTTT. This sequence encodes CASSFQSPGELFF.